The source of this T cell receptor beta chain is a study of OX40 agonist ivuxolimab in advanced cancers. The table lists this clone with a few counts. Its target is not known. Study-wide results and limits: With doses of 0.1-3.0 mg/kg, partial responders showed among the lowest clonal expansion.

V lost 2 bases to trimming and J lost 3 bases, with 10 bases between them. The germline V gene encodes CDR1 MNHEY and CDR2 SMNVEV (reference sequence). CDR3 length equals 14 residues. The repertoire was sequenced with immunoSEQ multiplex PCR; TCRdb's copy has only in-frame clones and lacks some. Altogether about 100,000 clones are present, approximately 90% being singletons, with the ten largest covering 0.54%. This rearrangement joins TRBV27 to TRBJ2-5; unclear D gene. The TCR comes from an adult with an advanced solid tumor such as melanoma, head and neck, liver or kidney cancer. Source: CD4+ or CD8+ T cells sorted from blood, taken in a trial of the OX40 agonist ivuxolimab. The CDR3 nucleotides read TGTGCCAGCAGTTTAGACGGATTCGAAGAGACCCAGTACTTC. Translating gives CASSLDGFEETQYF.